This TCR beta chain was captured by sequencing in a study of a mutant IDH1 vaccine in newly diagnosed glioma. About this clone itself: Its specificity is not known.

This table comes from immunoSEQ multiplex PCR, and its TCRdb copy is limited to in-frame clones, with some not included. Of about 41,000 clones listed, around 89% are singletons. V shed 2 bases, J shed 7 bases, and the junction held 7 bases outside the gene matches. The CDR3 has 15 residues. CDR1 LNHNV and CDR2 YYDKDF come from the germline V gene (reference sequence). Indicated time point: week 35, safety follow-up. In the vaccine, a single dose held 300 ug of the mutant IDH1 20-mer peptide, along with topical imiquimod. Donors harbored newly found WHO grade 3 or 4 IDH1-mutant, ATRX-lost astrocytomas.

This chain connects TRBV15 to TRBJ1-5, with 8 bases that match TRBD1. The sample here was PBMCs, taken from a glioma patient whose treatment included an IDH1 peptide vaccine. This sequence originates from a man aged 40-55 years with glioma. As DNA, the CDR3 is TGTGCCACCAGCAGATTTGACAGGGGTGGACAGCCCCAGCATTTT. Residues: CATSRFDRGGQPQHF. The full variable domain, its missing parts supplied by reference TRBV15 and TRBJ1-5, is DAMVIQNPRYQVTQFGKPVTLSCSQTLNHNVMYWYQQKSSQAPKLLFHYYDKDFNNEADTPDNFQSRRPNTSFCFLDIRSPGLGDTAMYLCATSRFDRGGQPQHFGDGTRLSIL.